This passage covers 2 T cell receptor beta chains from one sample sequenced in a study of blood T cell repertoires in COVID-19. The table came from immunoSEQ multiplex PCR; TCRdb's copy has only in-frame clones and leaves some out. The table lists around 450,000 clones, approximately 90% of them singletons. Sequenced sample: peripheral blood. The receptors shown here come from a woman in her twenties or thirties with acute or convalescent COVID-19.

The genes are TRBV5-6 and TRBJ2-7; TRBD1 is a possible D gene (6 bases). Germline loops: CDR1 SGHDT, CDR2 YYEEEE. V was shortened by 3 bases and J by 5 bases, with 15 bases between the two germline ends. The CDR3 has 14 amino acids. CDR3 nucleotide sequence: TGTGCCAGCAGCTGGACCAGGGGTGGGGACGAGCAGTACTTC. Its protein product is CASSWTRGGDEQYF. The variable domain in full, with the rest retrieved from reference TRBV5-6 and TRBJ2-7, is DAGVTQSPTHLIKTRGQQVTLRCSPKSGHDTVSWYQQALGQGPQFIFQYYEEEERQRGNFPDRFSGHQFPNYSSELNVNALLLGDSALYLCASSWTRGGDEQYFGPGTRLTVT.

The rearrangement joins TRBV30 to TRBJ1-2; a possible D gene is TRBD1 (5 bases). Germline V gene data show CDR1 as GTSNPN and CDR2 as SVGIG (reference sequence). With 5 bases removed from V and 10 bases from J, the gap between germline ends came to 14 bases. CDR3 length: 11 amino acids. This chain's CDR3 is CAWDFTGAYTF. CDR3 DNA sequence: TGTGCCTGGGATTTTACAGGAGCCTACACCTTC.